Listed below are T cell receptor beta chains from one sample, sequenced in a study of Ad26.COV2.S vaccination and SARS-CoV-2 variants. Profiling relied on immunoSEQ multiplex PCR, and the TCRdb table lists in-frame clones only, not all of them. The sample lists some 290,000 clones, approximately 86% occurring once. This material consisted of peripheral blood, taken in a trial of Ad26.COV2.S vaccine versus placebo. The receptor source for this set is a person between 18 and 59 years old who received the Ad26.COV2.S COVID-19 vaccine or a placebo. The CDR3 runs from the conserved cysteine through the conserved F or W. Fields, in order: V gene, J gene, CDR3 protein.

V gene: TRBV6-2/TRBV6-3; J gene: TRBJ2-3; CDR3 protein: CASSSEWLSTDTQYF
V gene: TRBV12-3/TRBV12-4; J gene: TRBJ2-5; CDR3 protein: CASRENQETQYF
V gene: TRBV11-2; J gene: TRBJ2-3; CDR3 protein: CASSYSPAAISTDTQYF
V gene: TRBV20-1; J gene: TRBJ2-1; CDR3 protein: CSAGGGNEQFF
V gene: TRBV6-5; J gene: TRBJ2-7; CDR3 protein: CASSYVWDNSYEQYF
V gene: TRBV18; J gene: TRBJ1-6; CDR3 protein: CASSPLTGGLNSPLHF
V gene: TRBV5-5; J gene: TRBJ1-4; CDR3 protein: CASSLRDDRPTNEKLFF
V gene: TRBV29-1; J gene: TRBJ1-1; CDR3 protein: CSVTRGQGQTEAFF
V gene: TRBV4-3; J gene: TRBJ1-2; CDR3 protein: CASSQLQGLGGYTF
V gene: TRBV2; J gene: TRBJ1-1; CDR3 protein: CASRPTGGLLNTEAFF
V gene: TRBV18; J gene: TRBJ2-3; CDR3 protein: CASSRVAGIDLYF
V gene: TRBV29-1; J gene: TRBJ1-1; CDR3 protein: CSGGTGLSFTEAFF
V gene: TRBV5-1; J gene: TRBJ1-4; CDR3 protein: CASSWGTGSDEKLFF
V gene: TRBV7-8; J gene: TRBJ1-1; CDR3 protein: CASSSPAGSEAFF
V gene: TRBV5-4; J gene: TRBJ2-3; CDR3 protein: CASRQSPPSTDTQYF
V gene: TRBV18; J gene: TRBJ2-2; CDR3 protein: CASRDRLILNTGELFF
V gene: TRBV12-3/TRBV12-4; J gene: TRBJ1-5; CDR3 protein: CASSFGDQPQHF
V gene: TRBV3-1/TRBV3-2; J gene: TRBJ1-1; CDR3 protein: CASSDRGDTEAFF
V gene: TRBV6-2/TRBV6-3; J gene: TRBJ2-3; CDR3 protein: CASSGAWGATQYF
V gene: TRBV5-1; J gene: TRBJ2-7; CDR3 protein: CASSLAIGLGEQYF
V gene: TRBV3-1/TRBV3-2; J gene: TRBJ2-5; CDR3 protein: CASSRGQRQETQYF
V gene: TRBV5-1; J gene: TRBJ1-4; CDR3 protein: CASSSDRTGEKLFF